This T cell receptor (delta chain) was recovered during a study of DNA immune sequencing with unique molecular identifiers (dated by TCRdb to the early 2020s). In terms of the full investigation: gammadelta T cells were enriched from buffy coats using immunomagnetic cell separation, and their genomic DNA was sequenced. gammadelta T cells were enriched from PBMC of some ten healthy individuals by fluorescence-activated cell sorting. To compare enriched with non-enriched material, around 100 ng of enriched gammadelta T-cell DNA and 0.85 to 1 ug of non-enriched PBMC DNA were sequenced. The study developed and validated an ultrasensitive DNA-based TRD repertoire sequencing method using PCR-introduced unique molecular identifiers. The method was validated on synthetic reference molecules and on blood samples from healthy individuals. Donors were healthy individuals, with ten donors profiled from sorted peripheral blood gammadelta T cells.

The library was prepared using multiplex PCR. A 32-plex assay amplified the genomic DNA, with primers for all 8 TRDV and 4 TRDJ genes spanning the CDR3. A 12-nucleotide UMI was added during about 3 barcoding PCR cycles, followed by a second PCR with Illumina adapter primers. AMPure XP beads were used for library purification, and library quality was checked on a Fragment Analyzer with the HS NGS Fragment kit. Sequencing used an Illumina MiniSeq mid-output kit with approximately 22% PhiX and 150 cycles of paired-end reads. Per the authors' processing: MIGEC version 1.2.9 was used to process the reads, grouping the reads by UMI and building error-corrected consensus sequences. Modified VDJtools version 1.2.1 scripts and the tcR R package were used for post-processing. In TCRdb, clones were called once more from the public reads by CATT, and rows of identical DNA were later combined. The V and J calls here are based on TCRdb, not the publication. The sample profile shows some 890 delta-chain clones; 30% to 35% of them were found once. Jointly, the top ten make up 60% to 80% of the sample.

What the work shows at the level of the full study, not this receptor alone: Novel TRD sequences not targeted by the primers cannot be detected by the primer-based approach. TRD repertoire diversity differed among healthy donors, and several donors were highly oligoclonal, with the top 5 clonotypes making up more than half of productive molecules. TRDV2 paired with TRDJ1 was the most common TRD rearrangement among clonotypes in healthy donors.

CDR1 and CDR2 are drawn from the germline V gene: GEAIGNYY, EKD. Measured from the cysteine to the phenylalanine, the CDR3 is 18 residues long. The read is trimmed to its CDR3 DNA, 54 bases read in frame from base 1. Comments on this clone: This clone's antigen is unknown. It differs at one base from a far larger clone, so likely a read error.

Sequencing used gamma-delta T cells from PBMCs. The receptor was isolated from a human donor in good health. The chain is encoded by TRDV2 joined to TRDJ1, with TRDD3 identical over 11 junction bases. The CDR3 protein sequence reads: CAFDQLVIVGDTRHKLIF. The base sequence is TGTGCCTTTGACCAGCTCGTCATTGTGGGGGATACGCGACATAAACTCATCTTT.